The rows below give T cell receptor beta chains drawn from one sample of a study of cytomegalovirus exposure and HLA in healthy donors. The protocol was immunoSEQ multiplex PCR, while the TCRdb copy is restricted to in-frame clones and leaves out a portion. The data contain about 210,000 clones, about 80% of them singletons. The sample was PBMCs. The receptor set was obtained from a man aged 40-49 years in good health and CMV-seropositive. CDR3s leave out the opening cysteine and the closing phenylalanine or tryptophan.

j_gene,v_gene,CDR3aa
TRBJ2-1,TRBV13,ASSREGRYNEQF
TRBJ1-5,TRBV28,ASLTGGNQPQH
TRBJ2-2,TRBV2,ASRERGGGDTGELF
TRBJ2-4,TRBV7-9,ASSLGEGNIQY
TRBJ2-1,TRBV9,ASSRNSGEGYNEQF
TRBJ2-1,TRBV11-1,ASSTGVPEQF
TRBJ2-3,TRBV5-1,ASSLDGTSDTQY
TRBJ1-6,TRBV2,ASMTGVSSPLH
TRBJ1-1,TRBV5-4,ASSPGGGVTEAF
TRBJ1-2,TRBV19,ASSPRDNYYGYT
TRBJ1-6,TRBV19,ASRTGLGSPLH
TRBJ2-7,TRBV7-8,ASSPSLKAAYDEQY
TRBJ2-1,TRBV13,ASSSYLHRGGYNEQF
TRBJ1-6,TRBV29-1,SAQPTGPPLH
TRBJ2-7,TRBV5-1,ASSLTGAPLEQY
TRBJ2-3,TRBV5-8,ASSPRTPGGADTQY
TRBJ1-1,TRBV5-4,ASSLGRVGNTEAF
TRBJ2-7,TRBV18,ASSQNRDSTYEQY
TRBJ2-3,TRBV5-1,ASSTDRGPIDTQY
TRBJ1-1,TRBV13,ASRGQEYTEAF
TRBJ2-7,TRBV2,ASMRQGAWDEQY
TRBJ2-7,TRBV28,ASSLWTEYSYEQY
TRBJ1-4,TRBV9,ASSVEGVATNEKLF
TRBJ1-1,TRBV6-1,ASSETAGATEAF